The rows below give T cell receptor beta chains drawn from one sample of a study of OX40 agonist ivuxolimab in advanced cancers. Data came from immunoSEQ multiplex PCR; TCRdb stores just in-frame clones and leaves some out. The sample lists nearly 20,000 clones, 83% seen once, with 20% to 25% in the top ten. The sample in question was CD4+ or CD8+ T cells sorted from blood, obtained in a trial of the OX40 agonist ivuxolimab. The receptors were sampled from an adult with an advanced solid tumor such as melanoma, head and neck, liver or kidney cancer. CDR3s leave out the opening cysteine and the closing phenylalanine or tryptophan.

J gene: TRBJ2-1; V gene: TRBV25-1; CDR3 protein: ASSSLAGGDEQF
J gene: TRBJ1-5; V gene: TRBV4-3; CDR3 protein: ASSQDEGAGQPQH
J gene: TRBJ2-1; V gene: TRBV16; CDR3 protein: ASGTGEGSYNEQF
J gene: TRBJ2-7; V gene: TRBV15; CDR3 protein: ATSRGGSAGSPYEQY
J gene: TRBJ2-7; V gene: TRBV15; CDR3 protein: ATSQQGIISYEQY
J gene: TRBJ2-7; V gene: TRBV28; CDR3 protein: ASSSRALAETYEQY
J gene: TRBJ1-5; V gene: TRBV27; CDR3 protein: ASSSERAGNQPQH
J gene: TRBJ2-1; V gene: TRBV19; CDR3 protein: ASSILDRSYNEQF
J gene: TRBJ1-1; V gene: TRBV28; CDR3 protein: ASRKTGVNTEAF
J gene: TRBJ2-2; V gene: TRBV7-9; CDR3 protein: ASSPPQGNTGELF
J gene: TRBJ2-7; V gene: TRBV19; CDR3 protein: ASSIVMGHNYEQY
J gene: TRBJ2-7; V gene: TRBV28; CDR3 protein: ANKGQNSYEQY
J gene: TRBJ2-4; V gene: TRBV19; CDR3 protein: ASNPSGGLAKNIQY
J gene: TRBJ2-7; V gene: TRBV11-2; CDR3 protein: ASSLVGTGGRYEQY
J gene: TRBJ2-1; V gene: TRBV6-1; CDR3 protein: AAGLEGHDEQF
J gene: TRBJ2-7; V gene: TRBV20-1; CDR3 protein: SAREIYEQY
J gene: TRBJ2-1; V gene: TRBV9; CDR3 protein: ASSPTFNIAGVYNEQF
J gene: TRBJ2-3; V gene: TRBV7-3; CDR3 protein: ASSLPLAGVRDTQY
J gene: TRBJ2-5; V gene: TRBV25-1; CDR3 protein: ASVELAEETQY
J gene: TRBJ2-1; V gene: TRBV10-2; CDR3 protein: ASSVYRTVEGYNEQF
J gene: TRBJ1-2; V gene: TRBV7-9; CDR3 protein: ASSLDQGDYGYT
J gene: TRBJ1-1; V gene: TRBV5-4; CDR3 protein: ASSSRGADTEAF
J gene: TRBJ2-1; V gene: TRBV7-9; CDR3 protein: ASSLPSGGVMNEQF
J gene: TRBJ2-3; V gene: TRBV2; CDR3 protein: ASSLTKSLGPDTQY
J gene: TRBJ2-7; V gene: TRBV28; CDR3 protein: ASSTKVIVGLNGHEQY
J gene: TRBJ2-2; V gene: TRBV5-5; CDR3 protein: ASSSIGTGELF
J gene: TRBJ2-1; V gene: TRBV14; CDR3 protein: ASSQGGGRAYNEQF
J gene: TRBJ1-2; V gene: TRBV6-6; CDR3 protein: ASSYSRDGYT
J gene: TRBJ1-2; V gene: TRBV29-1; CDR3 protein: SVPDRVNGYT
J gene: TRBJ1-2; V gene: TRBV6-6; CDR3 protein: ASSPQGTGYT
J gene: TRBJ2-7; V gene: TRBV5-6; CDR3 protein: ASSLSNYEQY
J gene: TRBJ1-4; V gene: TRBV27; CDR3 protein: ASSFGGGITTNEKLF
J gene: TRBJ2-1; V gene: TRBV21-1; CDR3 protein: ASSKLSPDSPHLLYNEQF
J gene: TRBJ1-1; V gene: TRBV27; CDR3 protein: ASSLSGGMFTEAF
J gene: TRBJ2-1; V gene: TRBV6-4; CDR3 protein: ASSDGLAGGRDEQF
J gene: TRBJ1-1; V gene: TRBV7-3; CDR3 protein: ASSLGTGGEAF
J gene: TRBJ1-1; V gene: TRBV28; CDR3 protein: ASSLESAGTPEAF